The subject of this entry is one T cell receptor (beta chain). The antigen remains unidentified. This entry belongs to a study of response to subunit inactivated influenza vaccine. Findings of the study overall: Each seasonal influenza vaccination recruits few new T cells, the authors suggested.

TCRdb reprocessed the RT-PCR reads with MiXCR, giving one entry per CDR3 protein. The top ten hold approximately 7% of the sample, which has 550,000 to 800,000 distinct CDR3 sequences, approximately 15% seen once. Looked up from germline, CDR1 is LGHDT and CDR2 is YNNKEL (reference sequence). J was trimmed by 7 bases and V by 1 base; bases with no gene match: 2. This CDR3 contains 14 residues. The receptor was isolated from a man between 45 and 60 years old who received an inactivated influenza vaccine. The input for sequencing was PBMCs from blood, taken less than 15 days before vaccination. The chain joins TRBV3-1 to TRBJ1-5, with TRBD1 matching over 9 bases. The CDR3 DNA reads as TGTGCCAGCAGCCAAGGGACAGGGGCCCAGCCCCAGCATTTT. Translation gives CASSQGTGAQPQHF.